What follows are 8 T cell receptor beta chains derived from one specimen sequenced in a study of breast tumors, draining lymph nodes, adjacent tissues. From the multiplex PCR reads, TCRdb called clonotypes with MiXCR, one entry per CDR3 protein. The data hold about 180,000 distinct CDR3 sequences, with 33% observed a single time. Samples came from axillary lymph nodes draining the breast cancer. Sequencing was performed on axillary lymph node tissue. These receptors were obtained from a female donor with breast cancer. Some clones in this sample may be carry-over from other donors' samples.

This clonotype occurred a few times. The chain combines TRBV3-1 with TRBJ2-7; possible D gene TRBD1, 6 bases. Germline CDR1 LGHDT, CDR2 YNNKEL (reference sequence). The V end was cut by 6 bases, the J end by 5 bases, with 20 bases between. The CDR3 length is 15 residues. In nucleotides, the CDR3 is TGTGCCAGCAGTTACACAGGGTCCGCCTGGGACGAGCAGTACTTC. It is translated as CASSYTGSAWDEQYF.

In this sample, this clonotype turned up a few times. One end of the junction fails to match germline, which may point to a read error. V is TRBV6-5 and J is TRBJ2-1, with D possibly being TRBD1 or TRBD2 (5 bases each). The germline V gene has CDR1 MNHEY and CDR2 SVGAGI. The CDR3 covers 16 residues. CDR3 protein: CASSHSARGSYNEQFF. CDR3 in DNA: TGTGCCAGCAGTCACTCGGCGAGGGGATCCTACAATGAGCAGTTCTTC.

The rearrangement joins TRBV6-1 to TRBJ1-1; unclear D gene. The CDR3 contains 15 residues. The germline CDR1 and CDR2 sequences are MNHNS and SASEGT. Trimming cost V 5 bases and J 0 bases, with 13 bases left between them. CDR3 nucleotide sequence: TGTGCCAGCAGTTACTCCGGGAACATGAACACTGAAGCTTTCTTT. Its translation: CASSYSGNMNTEAFF.

Ten or more counts support this clonotype. The CDR3 coding sequence is TGTGCCCTCAAGGGGCCCTACTATGGCTACACCTTC. This translates into CALKGPYYGYTF. The chain uses TRBV5-8 and TRBJ1-2; D is possibly TRBD1 (5 bases). With 10 bases removed from V and 3 bases from J, the gap between germline ends came to 13 bases. In germline, CDR1 is SGHTS, CDR2 YDEGEE. The CDR3 runs to 12 residues.

This clonotype has a count of ten or more. The chain recombines TRBV6-2 or TRBV6-3 with TRBJ2-3; TRBD1 matches 12 bases. CDR3 length equals 15 residues. With 11 bases clipped from V and 7 bases from J, the junction kept 13 bases outside the gene matches. Per germline, CDR1 MNHEY and CDR2 SVGEGT. CDR3 bases: TGTGCCGCGCAGGTTCAGGGACAGGGGGCGAATACGCAGTATTTT. This codes for CAAQVQGQGANTQYF.

This clonotype was seen many times. The rearrangement uses TRBV11-3 and TRBJ2-7, with TRBD2 matching 13 bases. This CDR3 spans 15 amino acids. The ends lost 5 bases at V and 5 bases at J; junction bases unmatched: 6. From germline, CDR1 is SGHNT and CDR2 YENEEA. DNA of the CDR3: TGTGCCAGCAGCCCACGGACTAGCGGGGGAAACGAGCAGTACTTC. Its translation: CASSPRTSGGNEQYF.

There are many counts of this clonotype. The chain uses TRBV6-1 and TRBJ2-7; 8 bases line up with TRBD1. After removal of 4 bases from V and 1 base from J, the junction contained 3 bases not matched to a gene. Germline V gene lookup returns CDR1 MNHNS and CDR2 SASEGT. The CDR3 loop spans 14 amino acids. The CDR3 bases are TGTGCCAGCAGTGGCGGACAGGGATCCTACGAGCAGTACTTC. Amino acid sequence: CASSGGQGSYEQYF.

CDR3 sequence (DNA): TGTGCCAGCAGTGAAATGGGGGAAGCGGAGACCCAGTACTTC. Translating it yields CASSEMGEAETQYF. The chain employs TRBV2 and TRBJ2-5, with D perhaps assigned TRBD1 or TRBD2 (5 bases each). CDR3 size: 14 residues. V was pared by 2 bases and J by 5 bases, with 12 bases between. Germline CDR1 and CDR2: SNHLY and FYNNEI.